These T cell receptor beta chains were read from a single sample in a study of blood T cell repertoires in COVID-19. Sequencing was performed with immunoSEQ multiplex PCR; in TCRdb, only in-frame clones are kept and a portion is missing. Found here are about 400,000 clones, 70% to 90% of them singletons; the top ten hold roughly 1.9%. The specimen was PBMCs or T cells enriched from blood (not recorded which). These receptor sequences come from a young woman with acute COVID-19. Both conserved end residues are part of each CDR3. The D gene is left open where the match is weak. The size field is filled for only some rows; it gives once, few, many or a size class.

D	V	J	size	length	CDR3	DNA
-	TRBV7-9	TRBJ2-3	once	15	CASSLEMTRSSAQYF	TGTGCCAGCAGCTTAGAAATGACTCGCTCGAGTGCGCAGTATTTT
-	TRBV5-3	TRBJ2-7	-	13	CARSLFTYYEQYF	TGTGCCAGAAGCTTGTTTACCTATTACGAGCAGTACTTC
TRBD2	TRBV7-9	TRBJ2-1	-	15	CASHSGLADYNEQFF	TGTGCCAGCCATTCCGGACTAGCGGACTACAATGAGCAGTTCTTC
TRBD1	TRBV13	TRBJ2-3	-	13	CASRDRVTDTQYF	TGTGCCAGCCGGGACAGGGTCACAGATACGCAGTATTTT
-	TRBV2	TRBJ1-2	-	13	CASSIRGGGGYTF	TGTGCCAGCTCGATCCGGGGTGGGGGCGGCTACACCTTC
TRBD2	TRBV30	TRBJ2-1	-	13	CAWSSGGYNEQFF	TGTGCCTGGAGTAGCGGGGGCTACAATGAGCAGTTCTTC
TRBD1	TRBV29-1	TRBJ1-3	-	13	CSVEDRGVDTIYF	TGCAGCGTTGAGGACAGGGGTGTGGACACCATATATTTT
-	TRBV2	TRBJ1-4	-	13	CASHRQVDEKLFF	TGTGCCAGCCACCGACAGGTAGATGAAAAACTGTTTTTT
TRBD1	TRBV11-2	TRBJ1-1	-	16	CASSLRGQGLGTEAFF	TGTGCCAGCAGCTTAAGGGGACAGGGTCTAGGAACTGAAGCTTTCTTT
TRBD2	TRBV19	TRBJ2-7	-	14	CASSISSGGLEQYF	TGTGCCAGTAGTATATCTAGCGGGGGCTTGGAGCAGTACTTC
-	TRBV24-1	TRBJ2-2	-	14	CATSEGVLSGELFF	TGTGCCACTTCAGAGGGCGTGTTGTCCGGGGAGCTGTTTTTT
-	TRBV6-5	TRBJ1-1	few	11	CASGGDSAAFF	TGTGCCAGCGGAGGGGACTCGGCAGCTTTCTTT
-	TRBV12-3/TRBV12-4	TRBJ2-5	-	13	CASSTGEVETQYF	TGTGCCAGCAGCACCGGGGAAGTGGAGACCCAGTACTTC
TRBD1	TRBV4-1	TRBJ2-7	once	15	CASSQMGTGGFEQYF	TGCGCCAGCAGCCAGATGGGGACAGGGGGTTTCGAGCAGTACTTC
-	TRBV18	TRBJ1-2	-	18	CASSPSQGLHVPNYGYTF	TGTGCCAGCTCACCATCACAGGGTCTCCACGTTCCTAACTATGGCTACACCTTC
TRBD2	TRBV3-1/TRBV3-2	TRBJ2-5	-	17	CASSLGLAGEREETQYF	TGTGCCAGCAGCCTCGGACTAGCGGGAGAAAGAGAAGAGACCCAGTACTTC
TRBD1	TRBV5-1	TRBJ1-6	once	16	CASSSNPGTGGKTLHF	TGCGCCAGCAGCTCCAACCCCGGGACAGGGGGTAAAACCCTCCACTTT
TRBD1	TRBV5-1	TRBJ1-3	-	15	CASRGQGYSGNTIYF	TGCGCCAGCAGAGGACAGGGCTACTCTGGAAACACCATATATTTT
-	TRBV7-9	TRBJ2-3	-	13	CASSLEGGHTQYF	TGTGCCAGCAGCTTAGAGGGGGGGCATACGCAGTATTTT
TRBD2	TRBV6-5	TRBJ2-7	-	15	CASLRAGGSSYEQYF	TGTGCCAGTTTACGAGCGGGAGGGAGTTCCTACGAGCAGTACTTC
-	TRBV27	TRBJ2-7	-	14	CASSWRGDSYEQYF	TGTGCCAGCAGTTGGCGGGGAGACTCCTACGAGCAGTACTTC
TRBD2	TRBV7-2	TRBJ2-7	-	15	CASSFFSGGGYEQYF	TGTGCCAGCAGCTTTTTTAGCGGGGGAGGCTACGAGCAGTACTTC
-	TRBV3-1/TRBV3-2	TRBJ1-5	few	12	CASSQDWGAQHF	TGTGCCAGCAGCCAAGATTGGGGGGCCCAGCATTTT
-	TRBV12-3/TRBV12-4	TRBJ1-2	-	13	CASSFAGNYGYTF	TGTGCCAGCAGTTTCGCAGGGAACTATGGCTACACCTTC
TRBD1	TRBV2	TRBJ1-1	-	14	CASSVGQGDTEAFF	TGTGCCAGCAGTGTTGGACAGGGAGACACTGAAGCTTTCTTT
TRBD1	TRBV18	TRBJ1-5	-	16	CASSLMDRGNNQPQHF	TGTGCCAGCTCACTGATGGACAGGGGGAACAATCAGCCCCAGCATTTT
-	TRBV6-5	TRBJ1-6	few	15	CASSYQVVRNSPLHF	TGTGCCAGCAGTTACCAGGTCGTAAGGAATTCACCCCTCCACTTT
TRBD1	TRBV7-9	TRBJ1-5	-	14	CASSSGGNNQPQHF	TGTGCCAGCAGCTCAGGGGGAAATAATCAGCCCCAGCATTTT
-	TRBV25-1	TRBJ1-5	-	17	CASSETDSGASNQPQHF	TGTGCCAGCAGTGAAACCGACAGTGGGGCTAGCAATCAGCCCCAGCATTTT
TRBD2	TRBV28	TRBJ2-7	-	14	CASSSAGSSYEQYF	TGTGCCAGCAGTTCAGCGGGAAGCTCCTACGAGCAGTACTTC
TRBD1	TRBV7-9	TRBJ2-7	-	15	CASSLGGTASYEQYF	TGTGCCAGCAGCTTAGGTGGGACAGCTTCCTACGAGCAGTACTTC
-	TRBV12-3/TRBV12-4	TRBJ1-1	-	13	CASRPQGRSGAFF	TGTGCCAGCAGACCCCAGGGGCGGTCTGGGGCTTTCTTT
-	TRBV18	TRBJ1-1	-	16	CASPPRKTSVNTEAFF	TGTGCCAGCCCCCCCCGGAAGACAAGTGTGAACACTGAAGCTTTCTTT
TRBD2	TRBV20-1	TRBJ2-7	-	16	CSASDTGTSGGYEQYF	TGCAGTGCTAGTGATACCGGGACTAGCGGGGGTTACGAGCAGTACTTC
TRBD1	TRBV9	TRBJ2-5	-	14	CASSLGQGQETQYF	TGTGCCAGCAGCCTAGGACAGGGCCAAGAGACCCAGTACTTC
-	TRBV18	TRBJ1-5	-	18	CASSPRDIQGASNQPQHF	TGTGCCAGCTCACCACGGGACATTCAGGGCGCGAGCAATCAGCCCCAGCATTTT
-	TRBV3-1/TRBV3-2	TRBJ2-7	-	12	CASSQDIYEQYF	TGTGCCAGCAGCCAAGATATTTACGAGCAGTACTTC
TRBD1	TRBV19	TRBJ1-2	-	13	CASREGQEIGYTF	TGTGCCAGTAGGGAGGGACAGGAGATAGGCTACACCTTC
-	TRBV12-3/TRBV12-4	TRBJ2-7	-	12	CASSTDYNEQYF	TGTGCCAGCAGTACGGACTATAACGAGCAGTACTTC
-	TRBV5-6	TRBJ1-1	-	11	CASSGNTEAFF	TGTGCCAGCAGCGGCAACACTGAAGCTTTCTTT
TRBD1	TRBV11-2	TRBJ2-7	few	17	CASSLDNGAGGIYEQYF	TGTGCCAGCAGCTTAGATAATGGGGCAGGGGGTATCTACGAGCAGTACTTC
-	TRBV27	TRBJ1-5	-	13	CASSAARGQPQHF	TGTGCCAGCAGTGCGGCCCGGGGGCAGCCCCAGCATTTT
-	TRBV11-2	TRBJ2-3	-	13	CASSGGVEDTQYF	TGTGCCAGCAGCGGAGGGGTAGAAGATACGCAGTATTTT
TRBD1	TRBV12-5	TRBJ1-1	many	13	CASQGVVNTEAFF	TGTGCTAGCCAGGGGGTGGTCAACACTGAAGCTTTCTTT
-	TRBV7-3	TRBJ1-1	-	14	CASSLTGRGTEAFF	TGTGCCAGCAGCTTAACGGGCAGGGGAACTGAAGCTTTCTTT
TRBD1	TRBV7-9	TRBJ2-2	-	15	CASTPRDRNTGELFF	TGTGCCAGCACCCCTAGGGACAGAAACACCGGGGAGCTGTTTTTT
TRBD1	TRBV6-5	TRBJ1-5	-	14	CASSYNRGERPQHF	TGTGCCAGCAGTTACAACAGGGGGGAGCGGCCCCAGCATTTT
-	TRBV10-3	TRBJ1-4	-	13	CAISDPPSEKLFF	TGTGCCATCAGTGACCCTCCTTCTGAAAAACTGTTTTTT
TRBD1	TRBV7-9	TRBJ2-7	once	14	CASSSGQGWVEQYF	TGTGCCAGCAGCTCTGGACAGGGGTGGGTCGAGCAGTACTTC
-	TRBV6-5	TRBJ1-3	once	13	CASSSLSGNTIYF	TGTGCCAGCAGTTCGCTATCAGGAAACACCATATATTTT
TRBD1	TRBV28	TRBJ2-7	-	17	CASSKTGSLTLAYEQYF	TGTGCCAGCAGCAAGACAGGGTCCCTCACGCTCGCCTACGAGCAGTACTTC
TRBD1	TRBV10-3	TRBJ1-1	-	14	CAIEPGQGNTEAFF	TGTGCCATTGAACCGGGACAGGGTAACACTGAAGCTTTCTTT
-	TRBV3-1/TRBV3-2	TRBJ2-7	-	12	CASSQFLYEQYF	TGTGCCAGCAGCCAATTTCTCTACGAGCAGTACTTC
-	TRBV5-8	TRBJ2-1	-	15	CASSLGQSSYNEQFF	TGTGCCAGCAGCTTGGGACAAAGCTCCTACAATGAGCAGTTCTTC